The 17 T cell receptor beta chains reported below all come from one sample, sequenced in a study of cytomegalovirus exposure and HLA in healthy donors. PCR employed 60 Vbeta and 13 Jbeta primers. Sequencing used immunoSEQ multiplex PCR; TCRdb keeps in-frame clones, though not all of them. The repertoire holds over 75,000 clones, with approximately 85% as singletons. The sequencing sample was made of PBMCs. These receptors all come from a woman under 30 in good health and CMV-seropositive.

This rearrangement joins TRBV7-3 to TRBJ2-5; 8 nucleotides match TRBD2. Losses at the gene ends were 2 bases for V and 4 bases for J; bases not matched to a gene: 3. CDR1 SGHTA and CDR2 FQGTGA come from the germline V gene. The CDR3 spans 14 residues. Written as DNA, the CDR3 is TGTGCCAGCAGCTTAGCGGGGGGAGGAGAGACCCAGTACTTC. Its translation is CASSLAGGGETQYF. Drawing the rest from reference TRBV7-3 and TRBJ2-5, the complete variable domain is GAGVSQTPSNKVTEKGKYVELRCDPISGHTALYWYRQSLGQGPEFLIYFQGTGAADDSGLPNDRFFAVRPEGSVSTLKIQRTERGDSAVYLCASSLAGGGETQYFGPGTRLLVL.

V usage is TRBV9 and J usage is TRBJ1-2; a weak D match, TRBD1 (6 bases). The CDR3 length is 14 residues. CDR1 and CDR2 (germline): SGDLS, YYNGEE. V shed 3 bases and J shed 3 bases, with 12 bases lying between them. CDR3 sequence reads: CASSAQGTDYGYTF. As DNA, the CDR3 is TGTGCCAGCAGCGCACAGGGTACGGACTATGGCTACACCTTC.

The count of this clone is one. The CDR3 nucleotides read TGTGCCAGCAGCGCAGAATATAGCAATCAGCCCCAGCATTTT. Protein sequence: CASSAEYSNQPQHF. The chain uses TRBV9 and TRBJ1-5; no clear D gene. Germline V gene data show CDR1 as SGDLS and CDR2 as YYNGEE. V was shortened by 3 bases and J by 0 bases, with 7 bases between the two germline ends. The CDR3 spans 14 residues.

The chain links TRBV19 to TRBJ1-1; no definite D call. CDR3 length: 12 amino acids. V was cut by 6 bases and J by 1 base, with 6 bases left in between. Germline V CDR1 and CDR2: LNHDA, SQIVND (reference sequence). In DNA, the CDR3 is TGTGCCAGTAGCTTCTGGAACACTGAAGCTTTCTTT. Residues: CASSFWNTEAFF.

The chain links TRBV5-6 to TRBJ1-1, with D possibly being TRBD1 (6 bases). V was clipped by 2 bases and J by 5 bases, with 13 bases between them. There are 14 residues in the CDR3. Germline lookup yields CDR1 SGHDT and CDR2 YYEEEE. This chain's CDR3 is CASSLTGRGTEAFF. Here the CDR3 DNA reads TGTGCCAGCAGCTTAACAGGGAGAGGTACTGAAGCTTTCTTT.

In its sample, this clone was seen a few times. The chain combines TRBV20-1 with TRBJ2-1; D perhaps matches TRBD2 (7 bases). The V end lost 6 bases, the J end lost 9 bases, and 12 bases lay between the germline ends. The CDR3 length is 11 residues. Germline assignment: CDR1 DFQATT and CDR2 SNEGSKA (reference sequence). CDR3 loop: CSAWGGLEQFF. The CDR3 DNA is TGCAGTGCCTGGGGGGGCCTTGAGCAGTTCTTC.

This chain connects TRBV5-1 to TRBJ1-2; no clear D gene. Trimming left V 5 bases short and J 5 bases short, with 4 bases between. Per germline, CDR1 SGHRS and CDR2 YFSETQ. The CDR3 has 10 amino acids. CDR3 sequence reads: CASSRYGYTF. The DNA for the CDR3 is TGCGCCAGCAGTCGGTATGGCTACACCTTC.

The gene calls are TRBV5-1 and TRBJ2-7; no clear D gene. Trimming removed 4 bases at V and 5 bases at J, with 10 bases between. Germline values: CDR1 SGHRS, CDR2 YFSETQ. The CDR3 length is 12 residues. The CDR3 is CASSMAGNEQYF. The CDR3 nucleotides are TGCGCCAGCAGCATGGCAGGAAACGAGCAGTACTTC. Full variable domain (missing parts from reference TRBV5-1 and TRBJ2-7): KAGVTQTPRYLIKTRGQQVTLSCSPISGHRSVSWYQQTPGQGLQFLFEYFSETQRNKGNFPGRFSGRQFSNSRSEMNVSTLELGDSALYLCASSMAGNEQYFGPGTRLTVT.

The V call is TRBV9, the J call TRBJ2-7; 7 bases align to TRBD2. The CDR3 loop spans 16 amino acids. V dropped 0 bases and J dropped 2; count of bases not matched to a gene: 8. The germline V gene has CDR1 SGDLS and CDR2 YYNGEE. This chain's CDR3 is CASSVAPGGLAYEQYF. The CDR3 DNA reads TGTGCCAGCAGCGTAGCCCCAGGAGGACTAGCCTACGAGCAGTACTTC.

The chain couples TRBV7-8 to TRBJ2-5, with 7 bases identical to TRBD2. Germline V lookup: CDR1 SGHVS, CDR2 FQNEAQ. CDR3 length: 13 amino acids. Germline trimming cut 0 bases from V and 7 bases from J; bases unmatched to any gene: 2. The CDR3 loop is CASSLAGRGTQYF. CDR3 nucleotides: TGTGCCAGCAGCTTAGCGGGGAGGGGGACCCAGTACTTC.

The chain uses TRBV14 and TRBJ2-6; possible D gene TRBD1, 5 bases. Germline V lookup: CDR1 SGHDN, CDR2 FVKESK. The CDR3 runs to 16 residues. The V end was cut by 5 bases, the J end by 0 bases, with 11 bases between. CDR3 amino acids: CASSAHRNSGANVLTF. CDR3 DNA: TGTGCCAGCAGCGCTCACAGGAACTCTGGGGCCAACGTCCTGACTTTC.

The gene calls are TRBV7-9 and TRBJ2-3, with 11 bases matching TRBD2. The trim removed 5 bases at V and 6 bases at J, leaving 10 bases unmatched. CDR3 size: 16 residues. Germline CDR1 is SEHNR and CDR2 is FQNEAQ (reference sequence). The CDR3 DNA is TGTGCCAGCAGCCCCCCCGTAGCGGGAGGGGCGGATACGCAGTATTTT. It encodes CASSPPVAGGADTQYF.

This clone is termed medium-sized. The rearrangement links TRBV5-4 to TRBJ1-4, with a tentative D call TRBD1 (6 bases). CDR3 size: 14 residues. Trimming removed 2 bases from V and 3 bases from J, with 8 bases in between. CDR1 and CDR2 (germline): SGHNT, YYREEE (reference sequence). CDR3 sequence reads: CASSLQGANEKLFF. CDR3 nucleotide sequence: TGTGCCAGCAGCTTACAGGGAGCTAATGAAAAACTGTTTTTT.

The CDR3 coding sequence is TGTGCCAGCAGCTTATTCGGGGATGAGTCACCCCTCCACTTT. Translated: CASSLFGDESPLHF. This chain joins TRBV7-2 and TRBJ1-6, with D unclear. V dropped 2 bases and J dropped 10 bases, with 12 bases sitting between them. There are 14 residues in the CDR3. Per the germline V gene, CDR1 is SGHTA and CDR2 is FQGNSA.

V and J are TRBV5-1 and TRBJ2-7; D unresolved. V was clipped by 0 bases and J by 5 bases, with 12 bases between them. Germline assignment: CDR1 SGHRS and CDR2 YFSETQ. The CDR3 totals 14 residues. The CDR3 loop is CASSLEIRVDEQYF. DNA of the CDR3: TGCGCCAGCAGCTTGGAGATTCGGGTAGACGAGCAGTACTTC.

This rearrangement joins TRBV7-3 to TRBJ2-3; D gene ambiguous. Germline V gene lookup returns CDR1 SGHTA and CDR2 FQGTGA. V lost 2 bases, J lost 4 bases, and 13 bases lay in between. The CDR3 length is 15 residues. The CDR3 DNA follows: TGTGCCAGCAGCTTATTCCCGCTAAGCCCAGATACGCAGTATTTT. Its protein is CASSLFPLSPDTQYF.

CDR3 residues: CASSIRTGSQETQYF. The CDR3 nucleotides read TGTGCCAGCAGCATCAGGACAGGGTCCCAAGAGACCCAGTACTTC. V gene TRBV5-6 combines with J gene TRBJ2-5; 8 nucleotides agree with TRBD1. Per germline, CDR1 SGHDT and CDR2 YYEEEE. The CDR3 loop spans 15 amino acids. The J segment lost 1 base and the V segment lost 4 bases, leaving 6 bases of the junction unmatched.